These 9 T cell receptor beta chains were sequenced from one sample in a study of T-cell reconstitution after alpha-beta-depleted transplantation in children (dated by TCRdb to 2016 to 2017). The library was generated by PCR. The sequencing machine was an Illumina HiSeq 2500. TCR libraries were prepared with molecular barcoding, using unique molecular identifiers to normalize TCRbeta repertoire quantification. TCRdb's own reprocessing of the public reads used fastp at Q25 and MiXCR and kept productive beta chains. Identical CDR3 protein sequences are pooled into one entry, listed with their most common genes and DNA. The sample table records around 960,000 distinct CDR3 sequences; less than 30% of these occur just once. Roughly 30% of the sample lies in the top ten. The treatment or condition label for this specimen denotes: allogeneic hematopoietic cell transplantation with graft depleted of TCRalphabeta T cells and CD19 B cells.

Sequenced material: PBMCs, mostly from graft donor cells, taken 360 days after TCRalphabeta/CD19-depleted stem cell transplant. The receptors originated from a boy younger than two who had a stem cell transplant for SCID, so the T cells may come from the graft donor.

The CDR3 DNA sequence: TGCAGTGCCTGGTGGGTGGGAGGTTCACCCCTCCACTTT. Encoded protein: CSAWWVGGSPLHF. The chain carries TRBV20-1 and TRBJ1-6; D unresolved. V was pared by 6 bases and J by 9 bases, with 15 bases between. Per the germline V gene, CDR1 is DFQATT and CDR2 is SNEGSKA (reference sequence). This CDR3 has 13 amino acids.

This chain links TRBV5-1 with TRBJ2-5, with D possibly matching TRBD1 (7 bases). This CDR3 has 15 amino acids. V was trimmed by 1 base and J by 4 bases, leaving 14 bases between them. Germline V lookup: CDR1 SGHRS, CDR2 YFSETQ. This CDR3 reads CASSLRSGGRETQYF. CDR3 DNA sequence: TGCGCCAGCAGCTTGAGGTCAGGGGGGCGAGAGACCCAGTACTTC. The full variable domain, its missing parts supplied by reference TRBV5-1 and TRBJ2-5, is KAGVTQTPRYLIKTRGQQVTLSCSPISGHRSVSWYQQTPGQGLQFLFEYFSETQRNKGNFPGRFSGRQFSNSRSEMNVSTLELGDSALYLCASSLRSGGRETQYFGPGTRLLVL.

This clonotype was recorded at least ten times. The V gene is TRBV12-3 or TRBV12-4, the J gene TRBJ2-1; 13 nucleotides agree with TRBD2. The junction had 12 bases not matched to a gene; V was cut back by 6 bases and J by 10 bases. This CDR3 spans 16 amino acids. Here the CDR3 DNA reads TGTGCCAGCAGGAAGGTACTCAGGACTAGCGGGGGCGAGCAGTTCTTC. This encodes CASRKVLRTSGGEQFF.

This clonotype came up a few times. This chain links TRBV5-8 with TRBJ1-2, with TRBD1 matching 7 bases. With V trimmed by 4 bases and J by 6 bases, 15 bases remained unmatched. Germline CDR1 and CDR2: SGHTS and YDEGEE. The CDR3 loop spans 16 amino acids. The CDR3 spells CASSPAPTGSRDGYTF. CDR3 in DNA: TGTGCCAGCAGCCCGGCCCCGACAGGGAGTCGGGATGGCTACACCTTC.

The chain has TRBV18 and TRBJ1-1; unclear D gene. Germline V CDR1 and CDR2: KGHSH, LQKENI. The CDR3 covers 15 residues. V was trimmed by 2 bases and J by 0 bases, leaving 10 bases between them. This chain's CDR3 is CASSPRQVMNTEAFF. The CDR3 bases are TGTGCCAGCTCACCAAGACAAGTCATGAACACTGAAGCTTTCTTT.

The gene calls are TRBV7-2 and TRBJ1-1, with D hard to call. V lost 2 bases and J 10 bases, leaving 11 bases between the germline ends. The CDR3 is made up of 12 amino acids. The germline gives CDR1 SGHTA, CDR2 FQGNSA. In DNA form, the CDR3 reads TGTGCCAGCAGCTTACGCCCGAACTCAGCTTTCTTT. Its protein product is CASSLRPNSAFF.

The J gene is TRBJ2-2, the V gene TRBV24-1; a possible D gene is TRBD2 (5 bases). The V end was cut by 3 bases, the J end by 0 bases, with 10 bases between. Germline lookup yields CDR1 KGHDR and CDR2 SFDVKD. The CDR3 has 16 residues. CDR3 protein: CATSDTSGANTGELFF. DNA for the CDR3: TGTGCCACCAGTGATACTTCCGGGGCGAACACCGGGGAGCTGTTTTTT.

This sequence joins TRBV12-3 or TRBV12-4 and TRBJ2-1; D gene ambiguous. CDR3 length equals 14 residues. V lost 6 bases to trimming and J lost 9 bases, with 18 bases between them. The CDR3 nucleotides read TGTGCCAGCAGCTATCTGGCTTACGGCGGTGAGCAGTTCTTC. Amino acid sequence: CASSYLAYGGEQFF.

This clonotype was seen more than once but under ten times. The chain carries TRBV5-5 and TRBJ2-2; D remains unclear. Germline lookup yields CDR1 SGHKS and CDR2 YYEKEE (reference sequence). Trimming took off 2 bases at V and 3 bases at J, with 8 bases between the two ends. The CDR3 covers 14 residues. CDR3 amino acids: CASSFELYTGELFF. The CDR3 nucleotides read TGTGCCAGCAGCTTCGAACTTTACACCGGGGAGCTGTTTTTT.